The clone carrying this T cell receptor beta chain was detected a few times. As yet, its antigen is unknown. These data come from a study of T cells in Graves' hyperthyroidism and ophthalmopathy. Study-wide findings and caveats: Most thyroid clonotypes expanded above 0.001 appeared in blood too.

CDR1 and CDR2 from the germline V gene are SGHAT and FQNNGV. V dropped 5 bases and J dropped 2 bases, with 9 bases sitting between them. The length of the CDR3 is 13 residues. Regions amplified from RNA transcripts were the TCR beta CDR3 regions. Carried out on the TCR CDR3, a first-round RT-PCR used the HTBI primer set. From the multiplex PCR reads, TCRdb called clonotypes with MiXCR, one entry per CDR3 protein. This table holds about 710,000 distinct CDR3 sequences, roughly 15% found once. The TCR sequence derives from a man younger than 30 with Graves' hyperthyroidism. The chain carries TRBV11-2 and TRBJ1-1; D is unresolved. Sequencing was carried out using blood. CDR3 DNA: TGTGCCAGCAGCATTAGTACCAACACTGAAGCTTTCTTT. It is translated as CASSISTNTEAFF.